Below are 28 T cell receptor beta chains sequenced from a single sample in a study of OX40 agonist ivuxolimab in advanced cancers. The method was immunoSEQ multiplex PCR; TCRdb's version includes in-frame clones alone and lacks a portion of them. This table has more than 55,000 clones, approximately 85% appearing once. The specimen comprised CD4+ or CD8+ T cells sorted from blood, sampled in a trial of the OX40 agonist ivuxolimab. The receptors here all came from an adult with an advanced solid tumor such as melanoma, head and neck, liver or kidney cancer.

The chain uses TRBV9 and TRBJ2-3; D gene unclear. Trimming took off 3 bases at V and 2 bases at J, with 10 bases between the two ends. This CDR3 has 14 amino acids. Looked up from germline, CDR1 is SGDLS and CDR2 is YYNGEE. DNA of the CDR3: TGTGCCAGCAGCGCACTAACTAACACAGATACGCAGTATTTT. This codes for CASSALTNTDTQYF.

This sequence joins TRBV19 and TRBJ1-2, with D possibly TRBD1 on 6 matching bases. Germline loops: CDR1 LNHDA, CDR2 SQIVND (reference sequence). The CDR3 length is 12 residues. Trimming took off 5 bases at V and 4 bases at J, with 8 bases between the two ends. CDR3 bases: TGTGCCAGTAGTGGGGGCTTCTATGGCTACACCTTC. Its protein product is CASSGGFYGYTF.

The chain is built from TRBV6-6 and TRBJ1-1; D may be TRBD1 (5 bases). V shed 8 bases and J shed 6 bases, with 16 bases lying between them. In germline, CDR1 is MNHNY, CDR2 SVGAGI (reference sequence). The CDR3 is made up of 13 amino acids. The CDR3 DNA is TGTGCCAGCCTCCGGGCCTCGGGGCCTGAAGCTTTCTTT. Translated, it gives CASLRASGPEAFF.

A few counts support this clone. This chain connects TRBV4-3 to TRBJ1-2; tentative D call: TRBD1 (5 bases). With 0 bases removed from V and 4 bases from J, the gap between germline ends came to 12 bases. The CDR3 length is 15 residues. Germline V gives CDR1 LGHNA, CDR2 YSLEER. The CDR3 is CASSQDQGSGYGYTF. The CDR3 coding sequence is TGCGCCAGCAGCCAAGATCAGGGTAGCGGCTATGGCTACACCTTC.

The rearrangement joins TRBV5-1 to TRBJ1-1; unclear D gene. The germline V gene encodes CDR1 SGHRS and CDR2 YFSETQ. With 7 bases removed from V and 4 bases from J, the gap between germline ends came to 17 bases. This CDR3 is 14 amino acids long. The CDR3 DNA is TGCGCCAGCTTGAAGTCCCCCTTGGGCACTGAAGCTTTCTTT. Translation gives CASLKSPLGTEAFF.

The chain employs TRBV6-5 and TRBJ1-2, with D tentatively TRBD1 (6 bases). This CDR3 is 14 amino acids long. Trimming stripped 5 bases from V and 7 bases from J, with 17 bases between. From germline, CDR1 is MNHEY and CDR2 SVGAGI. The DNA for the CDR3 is TGTGCCAGCAGTGACACACAGGGACGGAGTGGCTACACCTTC. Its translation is CASSDTQGRSGYTF.

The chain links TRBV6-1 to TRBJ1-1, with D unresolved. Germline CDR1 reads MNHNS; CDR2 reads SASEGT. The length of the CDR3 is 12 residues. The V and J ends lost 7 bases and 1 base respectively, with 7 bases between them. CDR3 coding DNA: TGTGCCAGCATGTTTGGGAACACTGAAGCTTTCTTT. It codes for CASMFGNTEAFF.

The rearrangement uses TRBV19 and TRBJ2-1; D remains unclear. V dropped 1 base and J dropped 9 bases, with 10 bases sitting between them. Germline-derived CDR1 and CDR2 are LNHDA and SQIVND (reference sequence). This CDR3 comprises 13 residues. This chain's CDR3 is CASSIVQRGEQFF. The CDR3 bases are TGTGCCAGTAGTATAGTACAGCGCGGTGAGCAGTTCTTC.

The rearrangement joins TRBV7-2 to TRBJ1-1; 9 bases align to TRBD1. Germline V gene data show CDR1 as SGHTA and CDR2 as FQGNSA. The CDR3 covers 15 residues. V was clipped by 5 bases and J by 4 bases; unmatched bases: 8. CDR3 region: CASSPRDRGGTEAFF. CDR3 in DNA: TGTGCCAGCAGCCCACGCGACAGGGGGGGCACTGAAGCTTTCTTT. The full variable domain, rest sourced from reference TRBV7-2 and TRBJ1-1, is GAGVSQSPSNKVTEKGKDVELRCDPISGHTALYWYRQSLGQGLEFLIYFQGNSAPDKSGLPSDRFSAERTGGSVSTLTIQRTQQEDSAVYLCASSPRDRGGTEAFFGQGTRLTVV.

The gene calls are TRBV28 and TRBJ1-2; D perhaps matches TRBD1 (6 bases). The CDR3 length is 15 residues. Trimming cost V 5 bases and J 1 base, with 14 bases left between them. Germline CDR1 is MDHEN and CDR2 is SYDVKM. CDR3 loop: CASSLGGRFNYGYTF. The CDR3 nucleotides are TGTGCCAGCAGTCTCGGGGGGCGATTTAACTATGGCTACACCTTC.

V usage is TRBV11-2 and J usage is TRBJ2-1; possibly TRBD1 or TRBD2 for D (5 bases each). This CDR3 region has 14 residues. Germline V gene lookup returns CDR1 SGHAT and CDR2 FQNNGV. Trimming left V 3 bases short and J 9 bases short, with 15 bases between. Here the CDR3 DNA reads TGTGCCAGCAGCTTGGATGACCCGGGGACTGAGCAGTTCTTC. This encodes CASSLDDPGTEQFF.

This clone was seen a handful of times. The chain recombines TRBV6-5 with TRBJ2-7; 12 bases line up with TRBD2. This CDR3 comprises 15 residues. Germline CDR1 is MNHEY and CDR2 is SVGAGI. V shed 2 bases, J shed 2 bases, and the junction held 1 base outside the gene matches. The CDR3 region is CASSYTSGGPYEQYF. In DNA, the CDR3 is TGTGCCAGCAGTTACACTAGCGGGGGGCCCTACGAGCAGTACTTC.

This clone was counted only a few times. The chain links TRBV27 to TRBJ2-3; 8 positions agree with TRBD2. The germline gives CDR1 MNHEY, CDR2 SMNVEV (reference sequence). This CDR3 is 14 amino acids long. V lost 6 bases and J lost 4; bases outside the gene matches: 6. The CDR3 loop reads CASRAAGAADTQYF. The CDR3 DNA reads TGTGCCAGCAGAGCAGCGGGAGCAGCAGATACGCAGTATTTT.

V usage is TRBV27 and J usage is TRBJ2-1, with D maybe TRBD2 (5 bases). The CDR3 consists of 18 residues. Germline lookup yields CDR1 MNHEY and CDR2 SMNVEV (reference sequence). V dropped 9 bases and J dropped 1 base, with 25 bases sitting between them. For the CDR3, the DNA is TGTGCCAGTTCAGCGGCCACACCCACCCAAAGTTCCTACAATGAGCAGTTCTTC. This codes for CASSAATPTQSSYNEQFF.

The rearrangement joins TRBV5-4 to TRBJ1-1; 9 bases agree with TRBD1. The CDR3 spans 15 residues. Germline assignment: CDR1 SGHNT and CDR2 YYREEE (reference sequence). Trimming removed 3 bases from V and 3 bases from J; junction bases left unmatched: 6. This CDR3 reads CASSSTGTGYTEAFF. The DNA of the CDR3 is TGTGCCAGCAGCTCGACCGGGACAGGGTACACTGAAGCTTTCTTT. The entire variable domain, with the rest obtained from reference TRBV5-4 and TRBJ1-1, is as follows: ETGVTQSPTHLIKTRGQQVTLRCSSQSGHNTVSWYQQALGQGPQFIFQYYREEENGRGNFPPRFSGLQFPNYSSELNVNALELDDSALYLCASSSTGTGYTEAFFGQGTRLTVV.

The CDR3 DNA reads as TGTGCCTGGAGTGAGTCGGACAGGGGAGGAAAACTGTTTTTT. As protein: CAWSESDRGGKLFF. The chain combines TRBV30 with TRBJ1-4, with 9 bases lining up with TRBD1. CDR1 is GTSNPN, CDR2 SVGIG, per germline (reference sequence). The CDR3 loop spans 14 amino acids. V lost 1 base and J lost 10; bases outside the gene matches: 7.

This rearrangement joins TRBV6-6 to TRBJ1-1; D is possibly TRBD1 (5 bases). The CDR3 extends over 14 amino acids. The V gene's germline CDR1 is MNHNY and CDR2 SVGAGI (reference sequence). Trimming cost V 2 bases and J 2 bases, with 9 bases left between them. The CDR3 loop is CASSYAGFNTEAFF. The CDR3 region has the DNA TGTGCCAGCAGTTACGCAGGGTTTAACACTGAAGCTTTCTTT.

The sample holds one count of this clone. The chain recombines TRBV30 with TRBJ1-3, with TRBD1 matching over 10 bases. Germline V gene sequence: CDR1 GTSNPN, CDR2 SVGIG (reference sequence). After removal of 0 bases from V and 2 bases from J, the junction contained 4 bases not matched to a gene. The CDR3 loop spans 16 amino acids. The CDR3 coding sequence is TGTGCCTGGAGTGTACCCGGGACAGGGGCTGGAAACACCATATATTTT. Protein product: CAWSVPGTGAGNTIYF. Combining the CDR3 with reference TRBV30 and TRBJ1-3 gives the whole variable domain SQTIHQWPATLVQPVGSPLSLECTVEGTSNPNLYWYRQAAGRGLQLLFYSVGIGQISSEVPQNLSASRPQDRQFILSSKKLLLSDSGFYLCAWSVPGTGAGNTIYFGEGSWLTVV.

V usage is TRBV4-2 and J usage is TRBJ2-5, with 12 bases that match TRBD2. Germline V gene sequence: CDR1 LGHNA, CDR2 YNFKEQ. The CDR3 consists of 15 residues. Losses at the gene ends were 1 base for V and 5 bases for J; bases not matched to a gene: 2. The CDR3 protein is CASSQGTSGTETQYF. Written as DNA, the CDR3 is TGTGCCAGCAGCCAAGGGACTAGCGGGACTGAGACCCAGTACTTC.

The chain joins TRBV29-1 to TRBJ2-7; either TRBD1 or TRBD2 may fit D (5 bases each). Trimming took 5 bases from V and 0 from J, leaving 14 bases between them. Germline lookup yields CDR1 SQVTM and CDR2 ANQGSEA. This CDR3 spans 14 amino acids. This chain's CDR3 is CSVRIGGGSYEQYF. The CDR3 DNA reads TGCAGCGTTAGAATTGGTGGGGGCTCCTACGAGCAGTACTTC.

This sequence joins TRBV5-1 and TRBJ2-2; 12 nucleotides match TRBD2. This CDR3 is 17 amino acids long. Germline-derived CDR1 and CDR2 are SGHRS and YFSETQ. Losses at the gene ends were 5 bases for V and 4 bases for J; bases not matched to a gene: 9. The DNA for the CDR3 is TGCGCCAGCAGAGGGCTAGCGGGGGGGCCAGTCACCGGGGAGCTGTTTTTT. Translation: CASRGLAGGPVTGELFF.

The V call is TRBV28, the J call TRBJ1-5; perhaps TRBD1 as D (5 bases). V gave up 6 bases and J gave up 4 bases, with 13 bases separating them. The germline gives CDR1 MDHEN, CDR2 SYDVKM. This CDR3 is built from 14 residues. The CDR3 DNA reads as TGTGCCAGCAGATTGAAAGGGGTTAATCAGCCCCAGCATTTT. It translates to CASRLKGVNQPQHF. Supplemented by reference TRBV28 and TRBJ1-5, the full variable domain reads DVKVTQSSRYLVKRTGEKVFLECVQDMDHENMFWYRQDPGLGLRLIYFSYDVKMKEKGDIPEGYSVSREKKERFSLILESASTNQTSMYLCASRLKGVNQPQHFGDGTRLSIL.

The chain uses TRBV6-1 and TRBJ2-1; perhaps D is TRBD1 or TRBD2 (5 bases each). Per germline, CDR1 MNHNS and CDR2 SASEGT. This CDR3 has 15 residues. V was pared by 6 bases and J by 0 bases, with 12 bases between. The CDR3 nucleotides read TGTGCCAGCAGACTGGGACCGAGCTCCTACAATGAGCAGTTCTTC. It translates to CASRLGPSSYNEQFF.

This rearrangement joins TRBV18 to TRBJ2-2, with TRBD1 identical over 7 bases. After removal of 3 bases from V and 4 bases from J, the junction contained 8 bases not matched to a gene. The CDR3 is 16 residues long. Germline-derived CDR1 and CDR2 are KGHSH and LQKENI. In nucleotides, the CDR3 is TGTGCCAGCTCACCGTCGCGACAGGGTTTCACCGGGGAGCTGTTTTTT. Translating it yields CASSPSRQGFTGELFF.

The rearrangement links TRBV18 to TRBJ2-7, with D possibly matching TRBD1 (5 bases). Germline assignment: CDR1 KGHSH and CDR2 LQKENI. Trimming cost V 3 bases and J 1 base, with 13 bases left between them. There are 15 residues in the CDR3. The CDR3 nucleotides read TGTGCCAGCTCACCGGGGCAGCAATTATCCTACGAGCAGTACTTC. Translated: CASSPGQQLSYEQYF.

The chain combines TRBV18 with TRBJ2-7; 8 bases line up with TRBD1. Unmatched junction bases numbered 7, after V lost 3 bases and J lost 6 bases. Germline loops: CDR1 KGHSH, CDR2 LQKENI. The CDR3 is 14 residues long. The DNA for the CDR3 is TGTGCCAGCTCACCCCCACTGACAGGGGTCGAGCAGTACTTC. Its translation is CASSPPLTGVEQYF.

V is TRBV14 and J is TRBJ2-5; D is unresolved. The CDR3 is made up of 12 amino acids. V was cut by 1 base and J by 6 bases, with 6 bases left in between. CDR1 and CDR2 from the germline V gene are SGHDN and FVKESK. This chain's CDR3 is CASSQAFQTQYF. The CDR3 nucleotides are TGTGCCAGCAGCCAAGCGTTTCAGACCCAGTACTTC.

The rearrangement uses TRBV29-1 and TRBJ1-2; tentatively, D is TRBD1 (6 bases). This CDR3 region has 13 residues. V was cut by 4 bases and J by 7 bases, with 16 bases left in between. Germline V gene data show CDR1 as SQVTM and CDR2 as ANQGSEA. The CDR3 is CSVVAGARGGYTF. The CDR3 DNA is TGCAGCGTTGTTGCAGGGGCAAGAGGTGGCTACACCTTC.